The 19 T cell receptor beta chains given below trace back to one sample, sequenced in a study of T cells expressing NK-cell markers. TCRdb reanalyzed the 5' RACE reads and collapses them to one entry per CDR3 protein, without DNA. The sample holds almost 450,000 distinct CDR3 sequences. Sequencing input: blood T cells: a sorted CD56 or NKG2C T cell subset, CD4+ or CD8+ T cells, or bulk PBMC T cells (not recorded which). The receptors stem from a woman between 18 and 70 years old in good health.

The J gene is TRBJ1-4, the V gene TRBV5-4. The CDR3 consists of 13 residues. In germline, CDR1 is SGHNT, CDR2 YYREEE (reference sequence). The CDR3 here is CASSLEVGEKLFF.

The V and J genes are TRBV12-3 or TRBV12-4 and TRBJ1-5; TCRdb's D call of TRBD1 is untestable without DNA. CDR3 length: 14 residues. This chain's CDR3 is CASSFRDRGSPQHF.

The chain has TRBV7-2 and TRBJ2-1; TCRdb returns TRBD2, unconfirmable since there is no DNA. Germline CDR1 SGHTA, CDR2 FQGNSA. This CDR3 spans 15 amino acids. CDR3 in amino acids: CASSLGLEGYNEQFF.

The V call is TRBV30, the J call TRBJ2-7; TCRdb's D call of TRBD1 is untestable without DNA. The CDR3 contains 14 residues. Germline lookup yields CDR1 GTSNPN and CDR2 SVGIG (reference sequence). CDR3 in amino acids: CAWSKGEPAYEQYF.

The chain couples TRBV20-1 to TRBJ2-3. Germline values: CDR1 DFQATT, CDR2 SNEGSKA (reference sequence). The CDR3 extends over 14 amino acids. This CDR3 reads CSAGGETSTDTQYF.

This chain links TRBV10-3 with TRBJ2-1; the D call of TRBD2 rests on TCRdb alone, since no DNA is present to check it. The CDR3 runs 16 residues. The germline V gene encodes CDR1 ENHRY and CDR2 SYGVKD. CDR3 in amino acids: CAISDLAGGSGLEQFF.

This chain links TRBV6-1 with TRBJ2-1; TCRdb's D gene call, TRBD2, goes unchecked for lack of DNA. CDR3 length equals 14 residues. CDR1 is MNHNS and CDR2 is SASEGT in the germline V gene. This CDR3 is CATTLAGGSNEQFF.

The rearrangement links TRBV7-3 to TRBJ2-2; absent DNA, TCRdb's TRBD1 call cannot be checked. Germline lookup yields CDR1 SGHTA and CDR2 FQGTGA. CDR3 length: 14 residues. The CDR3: CASSTSPVVGELFF.

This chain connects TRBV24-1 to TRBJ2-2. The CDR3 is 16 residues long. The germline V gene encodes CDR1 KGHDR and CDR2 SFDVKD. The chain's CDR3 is CATSDTSQTNTGELFF.

The chain's CDR3 is CATSRRRDGDEQFF. The genes are TRBV15 and TRBJ2-1; with no DNA, the TCRdb D assignment of TRBD1 cannot be verified. The CDR3 consists of 14 residues. Looked up from germline, CDR1 is LNHNV and CDR2 is YYDKDF (reference sequence).

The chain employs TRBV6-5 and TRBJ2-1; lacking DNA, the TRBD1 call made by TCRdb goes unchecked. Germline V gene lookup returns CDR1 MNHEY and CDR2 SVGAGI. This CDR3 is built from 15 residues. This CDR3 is CASSYSPGAVGEQFF.

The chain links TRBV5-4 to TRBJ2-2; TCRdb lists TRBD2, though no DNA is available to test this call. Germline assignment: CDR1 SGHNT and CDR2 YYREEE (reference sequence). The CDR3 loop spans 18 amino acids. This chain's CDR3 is CASSDGESGTRNTGELFF.

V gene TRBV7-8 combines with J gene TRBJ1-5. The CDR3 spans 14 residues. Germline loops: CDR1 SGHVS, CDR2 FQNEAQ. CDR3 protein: CASSLPLSNQPQHF. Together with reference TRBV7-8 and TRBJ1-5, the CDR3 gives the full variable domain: GAGVSQSPRYKVAKRGQDVALRCDPISGHVSLFWYQQALGQGPEFLTYFQNEAQLDKSGLPSDRFFAERPEGSVSTLKIQRTQQEDSAVYLCASSLPLSNQPQHFGDGTRLSIL.

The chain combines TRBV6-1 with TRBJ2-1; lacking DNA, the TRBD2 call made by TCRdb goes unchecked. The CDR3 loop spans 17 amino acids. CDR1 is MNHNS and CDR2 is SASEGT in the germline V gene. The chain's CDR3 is CASSAPLTSGDVGEQFF.

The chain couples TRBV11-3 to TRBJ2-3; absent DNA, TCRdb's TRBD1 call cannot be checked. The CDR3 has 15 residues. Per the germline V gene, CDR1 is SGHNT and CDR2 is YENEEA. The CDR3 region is CASSRRQGFSDTQYF.

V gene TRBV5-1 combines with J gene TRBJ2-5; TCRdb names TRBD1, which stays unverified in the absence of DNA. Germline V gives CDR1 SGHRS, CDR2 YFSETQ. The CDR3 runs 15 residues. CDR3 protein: CASRHRDRRRETQYF.

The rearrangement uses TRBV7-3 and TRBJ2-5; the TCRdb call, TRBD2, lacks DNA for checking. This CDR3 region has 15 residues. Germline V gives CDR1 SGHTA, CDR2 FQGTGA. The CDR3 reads CASSHDTGGQETQYF.

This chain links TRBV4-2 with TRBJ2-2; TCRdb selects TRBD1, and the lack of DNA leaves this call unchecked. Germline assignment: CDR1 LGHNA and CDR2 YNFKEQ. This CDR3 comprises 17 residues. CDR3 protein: CASSQDIPGRGPGELFF.

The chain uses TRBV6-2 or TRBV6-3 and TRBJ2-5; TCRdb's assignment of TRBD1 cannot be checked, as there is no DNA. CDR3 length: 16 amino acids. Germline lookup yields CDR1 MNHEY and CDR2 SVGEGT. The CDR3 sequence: CASNDRGRTMGETQYF.